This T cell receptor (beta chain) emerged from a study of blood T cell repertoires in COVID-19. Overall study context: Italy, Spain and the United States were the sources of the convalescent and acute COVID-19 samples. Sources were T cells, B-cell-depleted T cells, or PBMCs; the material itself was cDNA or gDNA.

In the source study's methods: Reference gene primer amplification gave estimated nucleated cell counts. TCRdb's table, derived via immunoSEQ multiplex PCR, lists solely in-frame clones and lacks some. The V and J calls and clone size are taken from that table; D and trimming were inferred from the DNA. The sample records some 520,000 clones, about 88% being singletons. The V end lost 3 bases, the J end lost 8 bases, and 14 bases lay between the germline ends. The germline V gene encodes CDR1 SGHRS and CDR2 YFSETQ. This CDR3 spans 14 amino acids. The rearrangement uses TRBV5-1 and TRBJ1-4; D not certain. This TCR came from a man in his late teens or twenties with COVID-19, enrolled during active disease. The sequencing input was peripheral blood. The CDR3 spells CASSWSLDGEKLFF. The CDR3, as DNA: TGCGCCAGCAGCTGGTCACTTGACGGGGAAAAACTGTTTTTT.